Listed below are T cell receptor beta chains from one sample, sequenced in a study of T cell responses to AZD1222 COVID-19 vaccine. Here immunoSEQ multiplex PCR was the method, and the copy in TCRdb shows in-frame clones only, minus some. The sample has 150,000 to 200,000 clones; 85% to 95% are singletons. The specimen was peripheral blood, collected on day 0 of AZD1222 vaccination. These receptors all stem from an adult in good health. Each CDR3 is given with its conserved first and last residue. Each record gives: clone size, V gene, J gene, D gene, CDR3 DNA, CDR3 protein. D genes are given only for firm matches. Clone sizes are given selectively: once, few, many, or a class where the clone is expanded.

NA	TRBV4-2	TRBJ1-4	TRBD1	TGTGCCAGCAGCCCTGAGGGACAGGCGACAACTAATGAAAAACTGTTTTTT	CASSPEGQATTNEKLFF
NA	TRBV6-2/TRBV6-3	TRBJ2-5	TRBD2	TGTGCCAGCAGTAGCGGGACTAGCGACCAAGAGACCCAGTACTTC	CASSSGTSDQETQYF
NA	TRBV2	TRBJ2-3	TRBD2	TGTGCCAGCAGGTCCACTAGCGGGGGGGCAGATACGCAGTATTTT	CASRSTSGGADTQYF
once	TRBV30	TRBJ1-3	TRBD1	TGTGCCTGGAGTCGACAGGGGATTTCTGGAAACACCATATATTTT	CAWSRQGISGNTIYF
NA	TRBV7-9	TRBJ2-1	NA	TGTGCCAGCAGCTCGACCCAGGGTTTTAGGAATGAGCAGTTCTTC	CASSSTQGFRNEQFF
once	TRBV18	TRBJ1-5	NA	TGTGCCAGCTCAGGTGGGACACGAGATCAGCCCCAGCATTTT	CASSGGTRDQPQHF
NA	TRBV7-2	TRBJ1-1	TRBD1	TGTGCCAGCAGCAAATGGCGCGGGCGGGACAGGGACACTGAAGCTTTCTTT	CASSKWRGRDRDTEAFF
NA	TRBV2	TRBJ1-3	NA	TGTGCCAGCGGAATGGCGGTCTCTGGAAACACCATATATTTT	CASGMAVSGNTIYF
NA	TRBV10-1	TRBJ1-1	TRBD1	TGCGCCAGCCTCAGGGGGGGTCGGGACACTGAAGCTTTCTTT	CASLRGGRDTEAFF
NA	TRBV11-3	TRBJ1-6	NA	TGTGCCAGCAGCACCAACAGGGATTCACCCCTCCACTTT	CASSTNRDSPLHF
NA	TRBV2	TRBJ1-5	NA	TGTGCCAGCAGGAGGATGGGATATAGCAATCAGCCCCAGCATTTT	CASRRMGYSNQPQHF
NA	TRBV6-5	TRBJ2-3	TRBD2	TGTGCCAGCGGGCCCCCTTGGGGCGGGGGTACGCAGTATTTT	CASGPPWGGGTQYF
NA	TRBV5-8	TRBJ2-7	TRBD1	TGTGCCAGCAGCCCGTCCCGGGACAGGGTCCAGCAGTACTTC	CASSPSRDRVQQYF
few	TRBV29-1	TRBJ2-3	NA	TGCAGCGTTGAAAGGGGTCTCGTTGAGGTTACGCAGTATTTT	CSVERGLVEVTQYF
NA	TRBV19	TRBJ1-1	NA	TGTGCCAGTAGTATGACCGCGAACACTGAAGCTTTCTTT	CASSMTANTEAFF
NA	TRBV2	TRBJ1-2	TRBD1	TGTGCCAGCAGTAAAGACAGGGACTATGGCTACACCTTC	CASSKDRDYGYTF
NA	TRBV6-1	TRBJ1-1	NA	TGTGCCAGCAGTGAATACGGCGGGGGGATGCAGGACACTGAAGCTTTCTTT	CASSEYGGGMQDTEAFF
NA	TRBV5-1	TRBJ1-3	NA	TGCGCCAGCCAGGGAACGGGCTCTGGAAACACCATATATTTT	CASQGTGSGNTIYF
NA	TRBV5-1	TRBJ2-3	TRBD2	TGCGCCAGCACGGGGGGAGGTAGCACAGATACGCAGTATTTT	CASTGGGSTDTQYF
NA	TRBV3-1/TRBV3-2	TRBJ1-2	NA	TGTGCCAGCAGCCAAGATAATTTGGGGGTTCGGCGGGGCTACACCTTC	CASSQDNLGVRRGYTF
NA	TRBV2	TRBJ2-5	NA	TGTGCCAGCTTCGCGGTAGTCGAAGAGACCCAGTACTTC	CASFAVVEETQYF